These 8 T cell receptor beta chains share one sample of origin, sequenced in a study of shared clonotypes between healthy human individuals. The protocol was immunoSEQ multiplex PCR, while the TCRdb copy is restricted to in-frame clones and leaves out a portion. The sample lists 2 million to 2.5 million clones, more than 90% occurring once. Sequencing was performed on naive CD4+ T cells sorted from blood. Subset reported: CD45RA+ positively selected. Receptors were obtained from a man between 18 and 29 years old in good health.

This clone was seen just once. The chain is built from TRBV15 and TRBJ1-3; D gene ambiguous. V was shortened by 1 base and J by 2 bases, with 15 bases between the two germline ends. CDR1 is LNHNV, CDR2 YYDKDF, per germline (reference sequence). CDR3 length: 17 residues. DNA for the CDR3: TGTGCCACCAGCAGAGGACTTGACTCCTCGGCTGGAAACACCATATATTTT. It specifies CATSRGLDSSAGNTIYF.

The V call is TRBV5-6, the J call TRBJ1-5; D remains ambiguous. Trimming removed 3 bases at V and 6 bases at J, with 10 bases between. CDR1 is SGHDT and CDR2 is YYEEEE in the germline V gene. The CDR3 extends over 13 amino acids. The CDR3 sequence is CASSSTPGQPQHF. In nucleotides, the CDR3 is TGTGCCAGCAGCTCAACTCCGGGTCAGCCCCAGCATTTT.

The DNA of the CDR3 is TGCAGCGTTGGAGGGGCGAATCAGCCCCAGCATTTT. This gives the protein CSVGGANQPQHF. This chain connects TRBV29-1 to TRBJ1-5; D perhaps matches TRBD1 (5 bases). The CDR3 sequence is 12 residues long. Trimming cost V 4 bases and J 4 bases, with 8 bases left between them. CDR1 SQVTM and CDR2 ANQGSEA come from the germline V gene.

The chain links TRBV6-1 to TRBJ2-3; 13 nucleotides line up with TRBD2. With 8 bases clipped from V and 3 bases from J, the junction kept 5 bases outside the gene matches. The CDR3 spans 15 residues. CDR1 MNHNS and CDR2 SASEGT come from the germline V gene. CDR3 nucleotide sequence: TGTGCCAGCCACAGACTAGCGGGGGGTACAGATACGCAGTATTTT. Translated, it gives CASHRLAGGTDTQYF.

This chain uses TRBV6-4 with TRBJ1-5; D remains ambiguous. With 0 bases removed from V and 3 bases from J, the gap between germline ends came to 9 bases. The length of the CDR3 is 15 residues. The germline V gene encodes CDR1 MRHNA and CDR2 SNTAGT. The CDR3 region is CASSDSSGSNQPQHF. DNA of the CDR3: TGTGCCAGCAGTGACTCGTCAGGTTCCAATCAGCCCCAGCATTTT.

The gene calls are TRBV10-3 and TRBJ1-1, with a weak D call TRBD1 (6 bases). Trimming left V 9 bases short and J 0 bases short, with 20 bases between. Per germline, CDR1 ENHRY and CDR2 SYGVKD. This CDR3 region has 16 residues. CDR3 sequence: CAIQELPGALNTEAFF. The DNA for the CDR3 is TGTGCCATTCAGGAACTACCAGGGGCCCTGAACACTGAAGCTTTCTTT.

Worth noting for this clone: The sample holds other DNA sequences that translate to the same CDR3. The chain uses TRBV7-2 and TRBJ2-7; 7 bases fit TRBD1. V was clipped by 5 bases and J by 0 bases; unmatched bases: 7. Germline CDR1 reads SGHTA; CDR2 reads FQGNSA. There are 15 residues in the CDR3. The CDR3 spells CASSSTGVGSYEQYF. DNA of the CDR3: TGTGCCAGCAGCAGCACAGGGGTTGGCTCCTACGAGCAGTACTTC.

CDR3 in amino acids: CASSQINLGPHWGYTF. The CDR3 bases are TGTGCCAGCAGCCAGATCAACCTCGGGCCTCATTGGGGCTACACCTTC. This rearrangement joins TRBV4-2 to TRBJ1-2; D is uncertain. The CDR3 is 16 amino acids. The ends were cut back, 3 bases at V and 8 bases at J, with 22 bases in the middle. Germline assignment: CDR1 LGHNA and CDR2 YNFKEQ.